The subject of this entry is one TCR beta chain. Its specific antigen is unknown. There are no base qualities to consult, and no much larger clone falls within one base. At diagnosis, tumor, uninvolved tumor-adjacent lung and peripheral blood were collected and then preserved as a mix of FFPE and fresh-frozen material. For TCR repertoire profiling, blood samples were analyzed as peripheral blood mononuclear cells. The entry originates in a study of T cells in localized non-small cell lung cancer (dated by TCRdb to about 2020). Context from the whole study: Comparing tumors with uninvolved tumor-adjacent lungs, the study looked at the T cell repertoires of fewer than 250 patients with early-stage NSCLC. All 240 or so NSCLC patients in the cohort were treatment-naive and had localized lung tumors that were resected. The mean age of the NSCLC patients was approximately 71 years, with 120 to 150 men and around 110 women.

TCR beta CDR3 regions were sequenced from DNA using the immunoSEQ Assay. On the study's bioinformatics: T cell density was computed as TCR beta template counts normalized to usable DNA estimated by amplifying housekeeping genes. Using the preseqR package, richness was estimated by extrapolating to 120,000 templates for tissue samples and 400,000 templates for PBMC samples. Clonality was taken to be one minus Pielou's evenness. Differential abundance testing on productive amino-acid clonotypes, with a minimum total count of 5 and an alpha of 0.1, was used to identify tissue-enriched TCRs. The Jaccard Index and the Morisita Overlap Index were used to measure repertoire overlap between compartments. GLIPH grouped TCR beta CDR3s together with public tetramer-defined viral CDR3s, and a viral motif had to include at least three viral sequences and also show V-gene enrichment. Sourced from immuneACCESS, this table was stored by TCRdb with only in-frame sequences that have V and J called. A share of the clones is absent; for the studies checked, an unresolved V gene accounts for under half, and the remainder has no known explanation. V and J calls and clone size are as listed in that table; D and trimming were resolved from the DNA. In all, the sample holds 55,000 or so clones, and around 81% of those were seen once. The ten largest clones represent around 4.5% of the sample.

For this chain, trimming is 7 bases at the V end and 1 base at the J end, and the number of junction bases without a gene match is 4. Reading the germline V gene gives CDR1 MNHNS and CDR2 SASEGT. The CDR3 numbers 15 residues from cysteine through phenylalanine. Just the 45-base CDR3 DNA is kept, in frame starting at base 1. What the research found in general, with its limitations: Multi-region tumor sequencing was not performed, so intratumor heterogeneity could not be excluded. A median of about 55 of the top 100 tumor clones were detected in paired uninvolved adjacent lung, and approximately 28 of these tumor clones were also found among the top 100 clones of the paired uninvolved adjacent lung. Uninvolved tumor-adjacent lung showed the highest T cell clonality, higher than tumor, which suggests more focused antigenic responses in the adjacent lung. Since the design was exploratory, TCR variables were selected using unadjusted p-values with no false-discovery rate correction. Higher T cell density in blood was associated with longer overall survival, whereas higher clonality in adjacent lung was associated with shorter survival.

The chain was built from TRBV6-1 and TRBJ1-4, with TRBD1 matching 9 junction bases. The TCR originated in a woman aged 35 to 75 with stage II lung adenocarcinoma. The specimen was PBMCs, collected before any cancer treatment. The nucleotide sequence is TGTGCCAGCACCATGGACAGGGGAACTAATGAAAAACTGTTTTTT. It codes for CASTMDRGTNEKLFF.